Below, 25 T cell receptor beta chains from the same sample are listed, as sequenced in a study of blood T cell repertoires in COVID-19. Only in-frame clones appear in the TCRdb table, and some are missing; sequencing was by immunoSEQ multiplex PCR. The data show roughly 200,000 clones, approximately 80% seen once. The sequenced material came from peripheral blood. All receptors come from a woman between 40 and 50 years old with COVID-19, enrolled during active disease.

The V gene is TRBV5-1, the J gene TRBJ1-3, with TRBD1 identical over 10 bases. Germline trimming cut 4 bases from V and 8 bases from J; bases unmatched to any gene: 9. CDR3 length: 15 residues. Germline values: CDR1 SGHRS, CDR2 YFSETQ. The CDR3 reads CASSLLGTGADTIYF. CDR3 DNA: TGCGCCAGCAGCCTTCTTGGGACAGGGGCCGACACCATATATTTT.

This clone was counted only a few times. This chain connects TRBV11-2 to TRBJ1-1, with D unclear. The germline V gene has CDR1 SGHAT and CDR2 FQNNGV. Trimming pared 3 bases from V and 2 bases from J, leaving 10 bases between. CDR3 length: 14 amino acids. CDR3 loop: CASSFSGLNTEAFF. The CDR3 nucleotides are TGTGCCAGCAGCTTCAGTGGACTTAACACTGAAGCTTTCTTT.

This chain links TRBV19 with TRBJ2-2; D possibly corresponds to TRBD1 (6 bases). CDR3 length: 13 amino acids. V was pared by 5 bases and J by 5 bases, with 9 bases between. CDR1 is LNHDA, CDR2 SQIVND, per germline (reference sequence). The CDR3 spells CASSPDRTGELFF. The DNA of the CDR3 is TGTGCCAGTAGTCCAGACAGGACCGGGGAGCTGTTTTTT.

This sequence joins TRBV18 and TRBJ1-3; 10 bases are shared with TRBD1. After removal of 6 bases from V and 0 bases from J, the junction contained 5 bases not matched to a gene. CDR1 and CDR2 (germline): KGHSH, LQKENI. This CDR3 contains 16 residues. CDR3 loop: CASSKGQGPSGNTIYF. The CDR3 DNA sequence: TGTGCCAGCTCTAAGGGACAGGGGCCCTCTGGAAACACCATATATTTT.

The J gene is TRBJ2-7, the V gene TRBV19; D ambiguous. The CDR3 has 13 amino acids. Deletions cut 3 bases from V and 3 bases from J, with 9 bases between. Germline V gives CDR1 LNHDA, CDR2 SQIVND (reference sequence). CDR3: CASSINRVYEQYF. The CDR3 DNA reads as TGTGCCAGTAGTATTAACCGGGTCTACGAGCAGTACTTC.

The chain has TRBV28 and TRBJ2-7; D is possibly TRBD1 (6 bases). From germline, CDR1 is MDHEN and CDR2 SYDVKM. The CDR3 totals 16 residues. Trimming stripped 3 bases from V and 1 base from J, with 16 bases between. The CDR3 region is CASSFGAGAGSYEQYF. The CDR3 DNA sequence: TGTGCCAGCAGTTTTGGGGCAGGGGCTGGGTCCTACGAGCAGTACTTC.

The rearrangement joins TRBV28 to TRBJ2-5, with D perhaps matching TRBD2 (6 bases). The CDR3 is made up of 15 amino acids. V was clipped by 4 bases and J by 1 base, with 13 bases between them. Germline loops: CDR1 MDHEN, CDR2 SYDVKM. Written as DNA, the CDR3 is TGTGCCAGCAGTTCGCCTGGGGAGGTCCAAGAGACCCAGTACTTC. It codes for CASSSPGEVQETQYF.

CDR3 region: CASSSRDNGNTIYF. CDR3 in DNA: TGTGCCAGCAGCTCCAGGGACAACGGAAACACCATATATTTT. The chain recombines TRBV7-9 with TRBJ1-3; a possible D gene is TRBD1 (6 bases). Trimming removed 4 bases from V and 4 bases from J, with 11 bases in between. Germline values: CDR1 SEHNR, CDR2 FQNEAQ (reference sequence). The CDR3 sequence is 14 residues long.

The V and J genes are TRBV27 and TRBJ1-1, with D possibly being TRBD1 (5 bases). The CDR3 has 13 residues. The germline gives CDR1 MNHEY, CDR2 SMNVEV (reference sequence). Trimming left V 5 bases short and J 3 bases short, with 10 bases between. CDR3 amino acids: CASSIVRDTEAFF. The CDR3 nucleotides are TGTGCCAGCAGTATAGTCAGGGACACTGAAGCTTTCTTT.

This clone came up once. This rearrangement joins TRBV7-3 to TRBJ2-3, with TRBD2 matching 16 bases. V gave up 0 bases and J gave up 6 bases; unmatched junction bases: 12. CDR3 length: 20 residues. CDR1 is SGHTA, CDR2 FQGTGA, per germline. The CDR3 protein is CASSLTVPGLAGGGADTQYF. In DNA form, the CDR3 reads TGTGCCAGCAGCTTAACGGTCCCGGGACTAGCGGGAGGGGGGGCCGATACGCAGTATTTT.

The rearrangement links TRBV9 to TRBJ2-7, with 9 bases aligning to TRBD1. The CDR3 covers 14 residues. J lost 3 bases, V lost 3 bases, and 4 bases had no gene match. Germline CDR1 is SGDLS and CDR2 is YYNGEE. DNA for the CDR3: TGTGCCAGCAGCGCGGCGACAGGGGGCTACGAGCAGTACTTC. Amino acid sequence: CASSAATGGYEQYF. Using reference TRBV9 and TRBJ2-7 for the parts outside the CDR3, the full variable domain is DSGVTQTPKHLITATGQRVTLRCSPRSGDLSVYWYQQSLDQGLQFLIQYYNGEERAKGNILERFSAQQFPDLHSELNLSSLELGDSALYFCASSAATGGYEQYFGPGTRLTVT.

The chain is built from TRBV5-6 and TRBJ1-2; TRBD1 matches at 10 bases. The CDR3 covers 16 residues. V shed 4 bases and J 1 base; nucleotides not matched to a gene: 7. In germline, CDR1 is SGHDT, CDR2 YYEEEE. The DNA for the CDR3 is TGTGCCAGCAGCGTTCCGGGACAGGGGTTTAACTATGGCTACACCTTC. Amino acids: CASSVPGQGFNYGYTF.

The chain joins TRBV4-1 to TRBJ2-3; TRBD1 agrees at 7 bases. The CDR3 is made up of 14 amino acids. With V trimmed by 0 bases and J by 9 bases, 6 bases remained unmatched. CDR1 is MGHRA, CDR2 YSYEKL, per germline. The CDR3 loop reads CASSQDRTGDTQYF. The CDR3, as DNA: TGCGCCAGCAGCCAAGATCGTACAGGGGACACGCAGTATTTT.

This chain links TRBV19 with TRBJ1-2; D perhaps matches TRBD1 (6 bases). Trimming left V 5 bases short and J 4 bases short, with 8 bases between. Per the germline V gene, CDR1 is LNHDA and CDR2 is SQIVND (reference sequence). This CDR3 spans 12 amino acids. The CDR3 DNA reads TGTGCCAGTAGTGGGGGCCTCTATGGCTACACCTTC. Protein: CASSGGLYGYTF.

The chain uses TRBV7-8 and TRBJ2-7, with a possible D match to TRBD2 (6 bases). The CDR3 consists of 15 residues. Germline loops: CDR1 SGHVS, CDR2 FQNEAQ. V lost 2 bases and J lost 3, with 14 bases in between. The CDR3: CASSLSWTGDYEQYF. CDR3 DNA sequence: TGTGCCAGCAGCTTATCATGGACGGGAGACTACGAGCAGTACTTC.

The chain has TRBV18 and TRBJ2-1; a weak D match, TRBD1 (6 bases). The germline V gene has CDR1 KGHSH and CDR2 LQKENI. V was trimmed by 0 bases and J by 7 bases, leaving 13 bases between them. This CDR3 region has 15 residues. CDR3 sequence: CASSPPKGVRNEQFF. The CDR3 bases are TGTGCCAGCTCACCACCAAAGGGGGTTAGGAATGAGCAGTTCTTC.

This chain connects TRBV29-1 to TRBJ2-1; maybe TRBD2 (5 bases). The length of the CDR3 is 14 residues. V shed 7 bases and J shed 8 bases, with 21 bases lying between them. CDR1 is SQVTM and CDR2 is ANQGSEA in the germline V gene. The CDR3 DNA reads TGCAGCGACGGGATTGGCTACCCCCCGGATGAGCAGTTCTTC. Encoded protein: CSDGIGYPPDEQFF.

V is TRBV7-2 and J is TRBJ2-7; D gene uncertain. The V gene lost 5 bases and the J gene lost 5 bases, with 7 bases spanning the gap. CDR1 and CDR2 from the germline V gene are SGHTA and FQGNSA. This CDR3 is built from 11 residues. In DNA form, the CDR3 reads TGTGCCAGCAGCCCCATCCACGAGCAGTACTTC. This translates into CASSPIHEQYF.

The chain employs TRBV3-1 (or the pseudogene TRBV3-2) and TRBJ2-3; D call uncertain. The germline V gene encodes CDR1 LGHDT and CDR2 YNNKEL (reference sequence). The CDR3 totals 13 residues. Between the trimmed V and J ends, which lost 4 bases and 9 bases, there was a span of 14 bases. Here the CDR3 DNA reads TGTGCCAGCAGCCCCAGTCGGAGTTGGACGCAGTATTTT. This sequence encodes CASSPSRSWTQYF.

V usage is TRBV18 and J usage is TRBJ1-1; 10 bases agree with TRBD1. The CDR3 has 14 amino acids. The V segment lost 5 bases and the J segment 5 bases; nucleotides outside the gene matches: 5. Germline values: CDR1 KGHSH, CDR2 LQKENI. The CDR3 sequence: CASSTTGGATEAFF. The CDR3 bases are TGTGCCAGCTCAACGACAGGGGGCGCGACTGAAGCTTTCTTT.

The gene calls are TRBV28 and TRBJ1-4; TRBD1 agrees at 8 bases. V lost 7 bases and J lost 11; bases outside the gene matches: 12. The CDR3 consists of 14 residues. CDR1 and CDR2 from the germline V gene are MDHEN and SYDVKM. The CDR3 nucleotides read TGTGCCAGCACCCTGCCTCCGGACAGGGAGAAACTGTTTTTT. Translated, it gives CASTLPPDREKLFF.

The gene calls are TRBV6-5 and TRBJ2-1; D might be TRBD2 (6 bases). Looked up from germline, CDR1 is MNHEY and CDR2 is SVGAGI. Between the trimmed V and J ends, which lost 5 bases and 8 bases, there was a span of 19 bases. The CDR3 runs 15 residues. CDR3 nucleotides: TGTGCCAGCAGTAGAGTCGCGGGGCAGGTCGATGAGCAGTTCTTC. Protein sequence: CASSRVAGQVDEQFF.

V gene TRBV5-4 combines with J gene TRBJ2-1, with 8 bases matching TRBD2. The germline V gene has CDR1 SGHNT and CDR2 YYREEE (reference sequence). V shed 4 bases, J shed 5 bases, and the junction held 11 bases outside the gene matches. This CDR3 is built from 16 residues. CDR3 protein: CASSLIGTRGHNEQFF. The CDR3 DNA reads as TGTGCCAGCAGCCTCATCGGGACTAGAGGCCACAATGAGCAGTTCTTC.

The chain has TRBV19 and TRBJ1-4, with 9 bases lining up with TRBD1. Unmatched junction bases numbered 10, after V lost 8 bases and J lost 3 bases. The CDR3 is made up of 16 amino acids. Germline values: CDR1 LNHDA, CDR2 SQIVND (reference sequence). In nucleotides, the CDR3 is TGTGCCAGTTGGGACAGGGCCAGGGAGCCTAATGAAAAACTGTTTTTT. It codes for CASWDRAREPNEKLFF. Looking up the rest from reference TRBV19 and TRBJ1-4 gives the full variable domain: DGGITQSPKYLFRKEGQNVTLSCEQNLNHDAMYWYRQDPGQGLRLIYYSQIVNDFQKGDIAEGYSVSREKKESFPLTVTSAQKNPTAFYLCASWDRAREPNEKLFFGSGTQLSVL.

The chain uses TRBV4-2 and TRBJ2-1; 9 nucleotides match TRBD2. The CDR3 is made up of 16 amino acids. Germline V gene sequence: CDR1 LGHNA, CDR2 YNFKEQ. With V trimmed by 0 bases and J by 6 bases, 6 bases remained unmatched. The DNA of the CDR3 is TGTGCCAGCAGCCAAGACGGGCGGGGGGGCCCCAATGAGCAGTTCTTC. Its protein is CASSQDGRGGPNEQFF.